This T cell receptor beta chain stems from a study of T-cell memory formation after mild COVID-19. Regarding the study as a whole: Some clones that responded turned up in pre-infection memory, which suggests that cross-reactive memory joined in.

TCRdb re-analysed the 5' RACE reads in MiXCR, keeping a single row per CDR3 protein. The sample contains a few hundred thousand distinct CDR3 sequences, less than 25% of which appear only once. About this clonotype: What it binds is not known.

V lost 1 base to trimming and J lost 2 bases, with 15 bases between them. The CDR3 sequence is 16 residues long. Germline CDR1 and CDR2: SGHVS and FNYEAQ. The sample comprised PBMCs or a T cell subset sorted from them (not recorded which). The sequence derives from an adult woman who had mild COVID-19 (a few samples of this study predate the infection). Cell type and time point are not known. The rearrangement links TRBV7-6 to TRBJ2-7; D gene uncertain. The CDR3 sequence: CASSLGDPSLPYEQYF. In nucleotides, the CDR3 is TGTGCCAGCAGCTTAGGTGACCCGTCCCTTCCCTACGAGCAGTACTTC.